This T cell receptor (beta chain) derives from a study of naive and memory T cell subsets. Two oligonucleotides, mixed equimolar, formed the beta constant-region primer covering TRBC1 and TRBC2. Nested alpha and beta constant-region primers with the SP2 primer drove four PCR rounds on ligated cDNA. Via MiXCR, TCRdb re-called the UMI-ligation and nested PCR reads, giving one row per CDR3 protein. The sample lists tens of thousands of distinct CDR3 sequences, 10% to 12% occurring once. Study results and caveats: Especially in CD8 cells, naive repertoires contained a few larger clonotypes, possibly CD45RA-re-expressing memory cells. Activation and differentiation may alter RNA-based TCR counts. Diversity fell and Gini index rose from naive through CM, EM, EMRA.

At least ten counts were recorded for this clonotype. Its specificity is unknown. CDR3 length equals 15 residues. Trimming removed 3 bases from V and 0 bases from J, with 9 bases in between. The germline gives CDR1 SGHTA, CDR2 FQGNSA. The sequencing input was naive CD4+ T cells from blood. The V gene is TRBV7-2, the J gene TRBJ2-4; unclear D gene. The sequence came from a human donor in good health. The CDR3 here is CASSLGAIAKNIQYF. DNA for the CDR3: TGTGCCAGCAGCTTGGGCGCTATAGCCAAAAACATTCAGTACTTC.